This T cell receptor beta chain was captured by sequencing in a study of T cells in Graves' hyperthyroidism and ophthalmopathy. Across the study: Peripheral blood was taken when the disease was first diagnosed, before any treatment began. Study results and limitations: Within blood appeared most thyroid clonotypes that had expanded above 0.001. With a median lead of around 5.9 months before onset, the model predicted ophthalmopathy.

In the case of this clonotype: Its antigen is currently unknown.

The CDR3 is made up of 16 amino acids. Germline CDR1 and CDR2: MGHRA and YSYEKL. Trimming took off 5 bases at V and 0 bases at J, with 17 bases between the two ends. Source material for PBMCs was about 10 ml fresh peripheral blood. The source material, RNA transcripts, was used to amplify TCR beta CDR3 regions. HTBI primers drove first-round RT-PCR of the TCR CDR3. TCRdb passed the multiplex PCR reads through MiXCR, listing each CDR3 protein once. The data hold roughly 700,000 distinct CDR3 sequences, with 17% observed a single time. The chain couples TRBV4-1 to TRBJ2-7; D uncertain. The TCR comes from a man aged 45-65 years with Graves' hyperthyroidism. The sequencing input was blood. CDR3 in amino acids: CASSLVISEHSYEQYF. In DNA form, the CDR3 reads TGCGCCAGCAGCTTAGTTATCAGCGAACACTCCTACGAGCAGTACTTC.